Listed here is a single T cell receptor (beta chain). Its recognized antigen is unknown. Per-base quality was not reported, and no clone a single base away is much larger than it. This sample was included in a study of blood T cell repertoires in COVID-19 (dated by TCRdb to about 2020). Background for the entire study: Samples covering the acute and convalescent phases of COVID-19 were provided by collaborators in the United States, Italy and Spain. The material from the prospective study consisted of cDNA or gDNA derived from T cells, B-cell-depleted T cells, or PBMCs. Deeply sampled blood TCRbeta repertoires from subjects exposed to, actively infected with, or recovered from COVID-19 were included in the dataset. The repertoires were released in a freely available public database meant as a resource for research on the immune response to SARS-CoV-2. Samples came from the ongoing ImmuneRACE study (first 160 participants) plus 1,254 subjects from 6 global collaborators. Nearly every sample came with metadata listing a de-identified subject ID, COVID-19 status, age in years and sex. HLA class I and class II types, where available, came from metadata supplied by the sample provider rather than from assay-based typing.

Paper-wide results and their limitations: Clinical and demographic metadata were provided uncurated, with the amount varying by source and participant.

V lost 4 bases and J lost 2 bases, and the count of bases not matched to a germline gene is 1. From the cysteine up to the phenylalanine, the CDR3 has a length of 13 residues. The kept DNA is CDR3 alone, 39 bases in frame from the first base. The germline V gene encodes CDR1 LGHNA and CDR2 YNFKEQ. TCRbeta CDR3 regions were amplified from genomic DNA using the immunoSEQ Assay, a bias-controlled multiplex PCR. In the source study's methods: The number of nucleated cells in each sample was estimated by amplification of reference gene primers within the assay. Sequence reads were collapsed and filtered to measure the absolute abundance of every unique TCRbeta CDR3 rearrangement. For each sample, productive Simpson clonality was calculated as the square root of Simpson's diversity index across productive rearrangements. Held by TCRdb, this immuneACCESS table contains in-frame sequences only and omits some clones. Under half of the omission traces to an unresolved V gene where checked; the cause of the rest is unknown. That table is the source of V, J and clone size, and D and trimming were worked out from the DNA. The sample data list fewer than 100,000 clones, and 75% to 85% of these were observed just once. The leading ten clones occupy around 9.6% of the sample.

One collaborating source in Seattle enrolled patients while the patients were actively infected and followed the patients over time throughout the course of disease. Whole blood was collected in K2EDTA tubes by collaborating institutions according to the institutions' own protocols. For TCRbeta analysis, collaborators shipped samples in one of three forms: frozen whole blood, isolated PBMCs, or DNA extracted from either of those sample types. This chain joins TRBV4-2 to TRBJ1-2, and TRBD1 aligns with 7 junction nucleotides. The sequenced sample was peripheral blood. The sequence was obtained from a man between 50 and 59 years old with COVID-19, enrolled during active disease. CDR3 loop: CASSPRGNYGYTF. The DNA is TGTGCCAGCAGCCCCAGGGGGAACTATGGCTACACCTTC.